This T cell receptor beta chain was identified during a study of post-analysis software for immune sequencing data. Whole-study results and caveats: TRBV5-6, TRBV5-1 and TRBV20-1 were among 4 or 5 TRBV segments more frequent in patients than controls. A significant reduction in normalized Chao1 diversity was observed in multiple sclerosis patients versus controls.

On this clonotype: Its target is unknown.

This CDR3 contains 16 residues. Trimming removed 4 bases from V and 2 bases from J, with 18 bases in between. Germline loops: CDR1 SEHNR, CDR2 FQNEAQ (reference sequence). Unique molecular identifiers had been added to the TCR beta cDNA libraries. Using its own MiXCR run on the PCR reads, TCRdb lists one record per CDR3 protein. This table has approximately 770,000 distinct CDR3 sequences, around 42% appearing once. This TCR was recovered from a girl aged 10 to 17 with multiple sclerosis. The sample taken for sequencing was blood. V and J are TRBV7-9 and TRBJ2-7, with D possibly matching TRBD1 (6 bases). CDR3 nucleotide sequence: TGTGCCAGCAGCTCCCCGCAGAGGGGGAAACCCTACGAGCAGTACTTC. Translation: CASSSPQRGKPYEQYF.